This record looks at one TCR beta chain sequence and its context. The specificity of this receptor is unknown. The sample holds no much larger clone one base away, and base qualities are not on file. Library construction relied on the immunoSEQ multiplex PCR assay. Concerning the study's data processing: A statistical classification framework was built for diagnosing cytomegalovirus status from the catalog of TCR beta chain sequences. TCRdb stores this immuneACCESS table with in-frame sequences only. Part of the clones is absent; in the studies checked, under half of the shortfall reflects unresolved V genes, and no reason is known for the rest. From that table come the V and J calls and clone size; the DNA was used to work out D and trimming. This sample holds 110,000 to 150,000 clones; 85% to 90% were observed only once. The ten largest clones add up to 7.9% of the sample. This specimen belongs to a study of cytomegalovirus exposure and HLA in healthy donors (dated by TCRdb to the late 2010s). Notes on the research overall: According to a later analysis, the roughly 120 validation repertoires were produced on the same platform as the roughly 700 repertoires of the first cohort. The aim of the study was to test whether cataloging public T cell receptors could identify signatures of past pathogen exposure. The study combined high-throughput TCR immunosequencing, statistical association of individual TCRs with disease status, and machine learning to predict cytomegalovirus infection status. Along with the roughly 610-subject first cohort, a separate validation cohort of over a hundred different subjects was used.

General study outcomes and caveats: It was suggested by the authors that the approach could potentially be generalized to other disease states and immunological phenotypes. In a later analysis, TCRs clustered in the first cohort were found to also tend to co-occur in the roughly 130 validation repertoires, with 94% of cluster scores above 0. The validation cohort had no HLA typing available for a later analysis, so co-occurrence within that cohort was assessed over all 120 or so repertoires. A total of 164 TCR beta chains were listed by the study as associated with cytomegalovirus. In both the original and validation cohorts, the classifier was reported to diagnose cytomegalovirus status with high specificity and sensitivity. In vitro tests confirmed that a few of the cytomegalovirus-associated TCR beta chains recognize cytomegalovirus antigens. While some public TCRs were present in many individuals, most TCR sequences turned up only very rarely across donors.

The donors were included in the validation cohort of over a hundred subjects, a group kept apart from the roughly 680-subject first cohort. In the germline V gene (reference sequence), CDR1 corresponds to LNHDA and CDR2 to SQIVND. Trimming leaves V shorter by 7 bases and J shorter by 4 bases, with the junction holding 10 bases beyond the gene matches. Inclusive of the bounding cysteine and phenylalanine, the CDR3 is 16 residues long. The only DNA kept is the CDR3, 48 bases in frame from the first base. The TCR originated in a young woman in good health and CMV-seropositive. The source material was PBMCs. The rearrangement joined TRBV19 to TRBJ1-5; 10 of the junction bases match TRBD1. This receptor carries the CDR3 CASKGRGQGGNQPQHF. The bases read TGTGCCAGTAAGGGGAGAGGACAGGGGGGAAATCAGCCCCAGCATTTT.